The rows below give T cell receptor beta chains drawn from one sample of a study of cytomegalovirus exposure and HLA in healthy donors. Data came from immunoSEQ multiplex PCR; TCRdb stores just in-frame clones and leaves some out. The sample lists about 67,000 clones, about 65% occurring once. Sequenced input: PBMCs. Source of these receptors: a woman aged 30 to 39 in good health and CMV-seronegative. The CDR3 runs from the conserved cysteine through the conserved F or W. D genes are given only for firm matches. Clone sizes are given selectively: once, few, many, or a class where the clone is expanded.

V gene: TRBV29-1; J gene: TRBJ1-4; clone size: -; D gene: TRBD1; CDR3 DNA: TGCAGCGTTGAAACCAGGGGGCAGGGTACCGAAAAACTGTTTTTT; CDR3 protein: CSVETRGQGTEKLFF
V gene: TRBV19; J gene: TRBJ1-1; clone size: few; D gene: TRBD1; CDR3 DNA: TGTGCCAGTAGTGGTCCAGGGACAGGGAGTTTTAGTAGTGAAGCTTTCTTT; CDR3 protein: CASSGPGTGSFSSEAFF
V gene: TRBV5-5; J gene: TRBJ1-6; clone size: -; D gene: -; CDR3 DNA: TGTGCCAGCAGCTTGGTGGCAGGGTCTTTGTCCCTCCACTTT; CDR3 protein: CASSLVAGSLSLHF
V gene: TRBV29-1; J gene: TRBJ2-5; clone size: -; D gene: -; CDR3 DNA: TGCAGCGTTGAAGTTCCAACACTCGGGGAGACCCAGTACTTC; CDR3 protein: CSVEVPTLGETQYF
V gene: TRBV10-3; J gene: TRBJ2-7; clone size: -; D gene: TRBD1; CDR3 DNA: TGTGCCATCAGCCCCGCCGACAGGGGTGAAGAGCAGTACTTC; CDR3 protein: CAISPADRGEEQYF
V gene: TRBV19; J gene: TRBJ2-7; clone size: -; D gene: TRBD2; CDR3 DNA: TGTGCCAGTAGTCCCGGGACTAGCGGGCGGCAGTACTTC; CDR3 protein: CASSPGTSGRQYF
V gene: TRBV7-9; J gene: TRBJ2-1; clone size: -; D gene: -; CDR3 DNA: TGTGCCAGCAGCTTAAGTGGTCGCACTGACAATGAGCAGTTCTTC; CDR3 protein: CASSLSGRTDNEQFF
V gene: TRBV21-1; J gene: TRBJ2-5; clone size: -; D gene: -; CDR3 DNA: TGTGCCAGCAGCAACCCACTGGACACTGTCGAGCCCCTTCGACCCTTCCAAGAGACCCAGTACTTC; CDR3 protein: CASSNPLDTVEPLRPFQETQYF
V gene: TRBV11-3; J gene: TRBJ2-4; clone size: -; D gene: TRBD2; CDR3 DNA: TGTGCCAGCAGCCGAAGTAGCGGGGGGGCGTCCAAAAACATTCAGTACTTC; CDR3 protein: CASSRSSGGASKNIQYF
V gene: TRBV6-1; J gene: TRBJ1-2; clone size: -; D gene: TRBD1; CDR3 DNA: TGTGCCAGCGGGGGGGACAGGGCGGTGCGCTACACCTTC; CDR3 protein: CASGGDRAVRYTF
V gene: TRBV4-2; J gene: TRBJ1-3; clone size: -; D gene: -; CDR3 DNA: TGTGCCAGCAGCTTGGGGGGTTTCGGAAACACCATATATTTT; CDR3 protein: CASSLGGFGNTIYF
V gene: TRBV28; J gene: TRBJ2-3; clone size: -; D gene: TRBD2; CDR3 DNA: TGTGCCAGCAGTTTTACGGGGGGGGGAGGCACAGATACGCAGTATTTT; CDR3 protein: CASSFTGGGGTDTQYF
V gene: TRBV10-1; J gene: TRBJ2-6; clone size: -; D gene: TRBD1; CDR3 DNA: TGCGTGGGGGGACAGGGCACTTCGTCTGGGGCCAACGTCCTGACTTTC; CDR3 protein: CVGGQGTSSGANVLTF
V gene: TRBV5-1; J gene: TRBJ2-5; clone size: -; D gene: -; CDR3 DNA: TGCGCCAGCAGCTTGGCTCTAGCAGGGACCCAGTACTTC; CDR3 protein: CASSLALAGTQYF
V gene: TRBV7-9; J gene: TRBJ2-5; clone size: few; D gene: -; CDR3 DNA: TGTGCCAGCAGCTTAGCGATCACGGAGAAAGAGACCCAGTACTTC; CDR3 protein: CASSLAITEKETQYF
V gene: TRBV13; J gene: TRBJ2-7; clone size: -; D gene: -; CDR3 DNA: TGTGCCAGCAGTAACAAGGGAGTGAGAGGCGAGCAGTACTTC; CDR3 protein: CASSNKGVRGEQYF
V gene: TRBV5-5; J gene: TRBJ2-5; clone size: -; D gene: -; CDR3 DNA: TGTGCCAGCAGCTTGGACGGGCAAGAGACCCAGTACTTC; CDR3 protein: CASSLDGQETQYF
V gene: TRBV5-1; J gene: TRBJ2-1; clone size: -; D gene: TRBD2; CDR3 DNA: TGCGCCAGCAGCCCCGGGACTAGTAACTACAATGAGCAGTTCTTC; CDR3 protein: CASSPGTSNYNEQFF
V gene: TRBV4-1; J gene: TRBJ1-1; clone size: -; D gene: -; CDR3 DNA: TGCGCCAGCAGCCAAGATACAGGACAAGCTTTCTTT; CDR3 protein: CASSQDTGQAFF
V gene: TRBV25-1; J gene: TRBJ2-2; clone size: -; D gene: -; CDR3 DNA: TGTGCCAGCAGTGAAGAGGGGGCCGGGGAGCTGTTTTTT; CDR3 protein: CASSEEGAGELFF
V gene: TRBV11-2; J gene: TRBJ1-1; clone size: -; D gene: -; CDR3 DNA: TGTGCCAGCAGCGGCTACAGCGGGGGCACTGAAGCTTTCTTT; CDR3 protein: CASSGYSGGTEAFF
V gene: TRBV9; J gene: TRBJ1-2; clone size: -; D gene: -; CDR3 DNA: TGTGCCAGCAGCGTAGCCCAGGCCGGCGGCTACACCTTC; CDR3 protein: CASSVAQAGGYTF
V gene: TRBV4-2; J gene: TRBJ1-1; clone size: few; D gene: -; CDR3 DNA: TGTGCCAGCAGCCAAGATTTCCCCAGGGTGTACACTGAAGCTTTCTTT; CDR3 protein: CASSQDFPRVYTEAFF
V gene: TRBV6-4; J gene: TRBJ2-3; clone size: -; D gene: TRBD1; CDR3 DNA: TGTGCCAGCAGTGACGGACAGGGGGCAGATACGCAGTATTTT; CDR3 protein: CASSDGQGADTQYF
V gene: TRBV19; J gene: TRBJ2-1; clone size: -; D gene: TRBD1; CDR3 DNA: TGTGCCAGTAGTGGGGGACAGGGGGGATTTAAGGGTGAGCAGTTCTTC; CDR3 protein: CASSGGQGGFKGEQFF
V gene: TRBV4-2; J gene: TRBJ2-5; clone size: -; D gene: -; CDR3 DNA: TGTGCCAGCAGCCAGGCAAAGGGGACAACCGGTCGTGAGACCCAGTACTTC; CDR3 protein: CASSQAKGTTGRETQYF
V gene: TRBV27; J gene: TRBJ1-4; clone size: -; D gene: -; CDR3 DNA: TGTGCCAGCAGTTTGGGGGGGAAACTGTTTTTT; CDR3 protein: CASSLGGKLFF
V gene: TRBV30; J gene: TRBJ1-2; clone size: -; D gene: -; CDR3 DNA: TGTGCCTGGAGAAAGACAGGCCTCTATGGCTACACCTTC; CDR3 protein: CAWRKTGLYGYTF
V gene: TRBV4-1; J gene: TRBJ2-7; clone size: many; D gene: TRBD1; CDR3 DNA: TGCGCCAGCAGTCCCGGGACAGTGGCCGAGCAGTACTTC; CDR3 protein: CASSPGTVAEQYF
V gene: TRBV5-6; J gene: TRBJ2-5; clone size: -; D gene: TRBD2; CDR3 DNA: TGTGCCAGCAGCTTCGAAGCGGGGGGGGCTGAGACCCAGTACTTC; CDR3 protein: CASSFEAGGAETQYF
V gene: TRBV12-5; J gene: TRBJ2-3; clone size: -; D gene: TRBD2; CDR3 DNA: TGTGCTAGTGGTTCCCGGGCGGGGGGAAGCACAGATACGCAGTATTTT; CDR3 protein: CASGSRAGGSTDTQYF
V gene: TRBV10-3; J gene: TRBJ2-5; clone size: -; D gene: TRBD2; CDR3 DNA: TGTGCCTCACTCGGACTAGCGGGGGGGACCCAGTACTTC; CDR3 protein: CASLGLAGGTQYF
V gene: TRBV4-3; J gene: TRBJ2-5; clone size: -; D gene: -; CDR3 DNA: TGCGCCAGCAGCCAAGATACTAGCCGGGAGACCCAGTACTTC; CDR3 protein: CASSQDTSRETQYF
V gene: TRBV5-1; J gene: TRBJ2-3; clone size: -; D gene: -; CDR3 DNA: TGCGCCAGCAGCTTGGCCCTCGCGGAGAGCACAGATACGCAGTATTTT; CDR3 protein: CASSLALAESTDTQYF
V gene: TRBV2; J gene: TRBJ1-5; clone size: few; D gene: -; CDR3 DNA: TGTGCCTGTCGTGACAGTCGCAATCAGCCCCAGCATTTT; CDR3 protein: CACRDSRNQPQHF
V gene: TRBV5-4; J gene: TRBJ2-7; clone size: -; D gene: TRBD2; CDR3 DNA: TGTGCCAGCAGCTCCAGCTGGACTAGCGGGCCTAAATACGAGCAGTACTTC; CDR3 protein: CASSSSWTSGPKYEQYF
V gene: TRBV6-5; J gene: TRBJ1-4; clone size: once; D gene: TRBD1; CDR3 DNA: TGTGCCAGCAGCCAACAGGGGGCAACTAATGAAAAACTGTTTTTT; CDR3 protein: CASSQQGATNEKLFF
V gene: TRBV4-1; J gene: TRBJ2-1; clone size: -; D gene: TRBD1; CDR3 DNA: TGCGCCAGCAGCCAAACCCAGGGGGATGAGCAGTTCTTC; CDR3 protein: CASSQTQGDEQFF
V gene: TRBV19; J gene: TRBJ2-7; clone size: few; D gene: TRBD1; CDR3 DNA: TGTGCCAGTAGTGGGACAGGACCCTACGAGCAGTACTTC; CDR3 protein: CASSGTGPYEQYF
V gene: TRBV11-2; J gene: TRBJ1-4; clone size: -; D gene: -; CDR3 DNA: TGTGCCAGCAGCCCCAGTCTGCGGGGAGGTGAAAAACTGTTTTTT; CDR3 protein: CASSPSLRGGEKLFF
V gene: TRBV7-9; J gene: TRBJ2-7; clone size: -; D gene: -; CDR3 DNA: TGTTCCAGCCGGGACAAGACCTACGAGCAGTACTTC; CDR3 protein: CSSRDKTYEQYF
V gene: TRBV5-1; J gene: TRBJ1-1; clone size: -; D gene: -; CDR3 DNA: TGCGCCAGCAGCCTCGGAGGCACCACTGAAGCTTTCTTT; CDR3 protein: CASSLGGTTEAFF
V gene: TRBV18; J gene: TRBJ2-7; clone size: -; D gene: TRBD1; CDR3 DNA: TGTGCCAGCTCACCTGGACAGGGGGCGGTCGAGCAGTACTTC; CDR3 protein: CASSPGQGAVEQYF
V gene: TRBV11-2; J gene: TRBJ1-2; clone size: few; D gene: -; CDR3 DNA: TGTGCCAGCAGCTCCAGGGGAGAGGGGTCTAACTATGGCTACACCTTC; CDR3 protein: CASSSRGEGSNYGYTF
V gene: TRBV6-1; J gene: TRBJ2-2; clone size: -; D gene: -; CDR3 DNA: TGTGTCTCACTCGGAAGGGGGTCGAGAACCGGGGAGCTGTTTTTT; CDR3 protein: CVSLGRGSRTGELFF
V gene: TRBV5-1; J gene: TRBJ1-4; clone size: -; D gene: -; CDR3 DNA: TGCGCCAGCAGCTTGGGTCTGGCAGGGAATGAAAAACTGTTTTTT; CDR3 protein: CASSLGLAGNEKLFF
V gene: TRBV30; J gene: TRBJ1-1; clone size: few; D gene: -; CDR3 DNA: TGTGCCTGGAGTGTTGACAAGAACACTGAAGCTTTCTTT; CDR3 protein: CAWSVDKNTEAFF
V gene: TRBV5-1; J gene: TRBJ2-7; clone size: once; D gene: TRBD1; CDR3 DNA: TGCGCCAGCAGCTTGGGCCTGGGACAGGGGTACGAGCAGTACTTC; CDR3 protein: CASSLGLGQGYEQYF
V gene: TRBV7-2; J gene: TRBJ2-7; clone size: -; D gene: TRBD2; CDR3 DNA: TGTGCCAGCAGCTTAGCAAGCGGGGGGGGTTACGAGCAGTACTTC; CDR3 protein: CASSLASGGGYEQYF
V gene: TRBV5-1; J gene: TRBJ1-1; clone size: few; D gene: TRBD1; CDR3 DNA: TGCGCCAGCAGCTTGGCCGGTCTTGGGACAGTTATGAACACTGAAGCTTTCTTT; CDR3 protein: CASSLAGLGTVMNTEAFF
V gene: TRBV7-2; J gene: TRBJ2-3; clone size: -; D gene: TRBD2; CDR3 DNA: TGTGCCAGCAGCCGCCTCTGGCGGGGGACCACAGATACGCAGTATTTT; CDR3 protein: CASSRLWRGTTDTQYF